Below, one T cell receptor (beta chain) is given with its context. The antigen is unknown. The identical CDR3 is also encoded by other nucleotide sequences in the sample. This record belongs to a study of shared clonotypes between healthy human individuals. General study findings and limits: Richness estimates generally favored naive over memory subsets.

It was CD45RO-negative cells, positively selected for CCR7, that made up naive CD8 cells, with terminally differentiated effector memory CD45RA+ cells excluded. Healthy HIV-negative adults with no recent acute infections or vaccinations were recruited as donors. The CDR3 is 14 amino acids. V was trimmed by 3 bases and J by 5 bases, leaving 10 bases between them. Germline V gene lookup returns CDR1 SGHTA and CDR2 FQGTGA. Deep-level running was used for the assay. Once extracted for a subset, genomic DNA was divided evenly among several immunoSEQ plates. This table comes from immunoSEQ multiplex PCR, and its TCRdb copy is limited to in-frame clones, with some not included. The table shows around 1.9 million clones, with around 93% occurring only once.

Sequencing input: naive CD8+ T cells from PBMCs. The genes are TRBV7-3 and TRBJ2-2; the D gene is possibly TRBD1 (6 bases). The source is a man between 18 and 35 years old in good health. Some clones in this sample may be carry-over from other donors' samples. CDR3 sequence reads: CASSLIGGTGELFF. Written as DNA, the CDR3 is TGTGCCAGCAGCTTGATAGGGGGAACCGGGGAGCTGTTTTTT.